This T cell receptor beta chain stems from a study of blood T cell repertoires in COVID-19. About the research overall: The cDNA or gDNA used as material had been derived from T cells, B-cell-depleted T cells, or PBMCs.

Individuals drawn from about two dozen US areas were roughly 18 to 100 years old. Exposed enrollees encountered a COVID-19 case at some point within 2 weeks before study entry. The CDR3 contains 14 residues. CDR1 and CDR2 (germline): LNHDA, SQIVND (reference sequence). The V end lost 4 bases, the J end lost 3 bases, and 13 bases lay between the germline ends. Source study methods: The assay estimated nucleated cells by amplifying reference gene primers. The assay was immunoSEQ multiplex PCR, and TCRdb's table has in-frame clones only and misses some. D and trimming were read from the DNA, whereas the V and J calls and clone size are those reported in that table. The sample includes a few hundred thousand clones, 80% to 85% of them seen just once.

The chain combines TRBV19 with TRBJ2-7, with D possibly being TRBD2 (5 bases). This sequence was found in a man in his forties or fifties who had been exposed to COVID-19. The sequenced sample was PBMCs or T cells enriched from blood (not recorded which). DNA of the CDR3: TGTGCCAGTAGTACCTCGTTAGCGCACTACGAGCAGTACTTC. Translation: CASSTSLAHYEQYF.